These 26 T cell receptor beta chains originate from one sample sequenced in a study of human T cells and chemical hapten exposure. Time point noted: pre-sensitization, week 0. Treatment here: therapeutic diphenylcyclopropenone sensitization with weekly scalp DPC. TCRdb reprocessed the RACE reads via MiXCR and lists one record per CDR3 protein. Here the sample spans roughly 100,000 distinct CDR3 sequences, roughly 12% being singletons. The sequenced sample was whole blood, obtained in connection with sensitization to the hapten diphenylcyclopropenone (DPC). Receptor source: a woman aged 50 to 60 with alopecia areata. Some clones in this sample may be carry-over from other donors' samples.

This chain links TRBV7-9 with TRBJ2-2; no reliable D call. V was trimmed by 3 bases and J by 4 bases, leaving 6 bases between them. The germline V gene has CDR1 SEHNR and CDR2 FQNEAQ (reference sequence). This CDR3 comprises 13 residues. CDR3 sequence: CASSFYVTGELFF. The CDR3 nucleotides are TGTGCCAGCAGCTTTTACGTCACCGGGGAGCTGTTTTTT.

The chain joins TRBV7-9 to TRBJ1-4; a possible D gene is TRBD1 (5 bases). The CDR3 has 13 amino acids. Trimming shortened V by 5 bases and J by 7 bases, and 11 bases separated the two germline ends. Looked up from germline, CDR1 is SEHNR and CDR2 is FQNEAQ (reference sequence). The CDR3 loop reads CASSEIGGEKLFF. The CDR3 DNA follows: TGTGCCAGCAGCGAAATCGGGGGTGAAAAACTGTTTTTT. The whole variable domain, remainder taken from reference TRBV7-9 and TRBJ1-4, is DTGVSQNPRHKITKRGQNVTFRCDPISEHNRLYWYRQTLGQGPEFLTYFQNEAQLEKSRLLSDRFSAERPKGSFSTLEIQRTEQGDSAMYLCASSEIGGEKLFFGSGTQLSVL.

This clonotype showed up just a few times. This chain links TRBV19 with TRBJ2-7, with 11 nucleotides matching TRBD1. Germline assignment: CDR1 LNHDA and CDR2 SQIVND (reference sequence). The trim removed 5 bases at V and 6 bases at J, leaving 18 bases unmatched. The CDR3 loop spans 18 amino acids. The CDR3 spells CASSSPRDRGSWAAEQYF. In nucleotides, the CDR3 is TGTGCCAGTAGTTCACCGAGGGACAGGGGGTCGTGGGCAGCCGAGCAGTACTTC.

This clonotype was picked up a small number of times. The chain joins TRBV27 to TRBJ2-5; 10 bases line up with TRBD1. The germline V gene encodes CDR1 MNHEY and CDR2 SMNVEV (reference sequence). This CDR3 has 17 amino acids. J was trimmed by 2 bases and V by 5 bases; bases with no gene match: 11. CDR3 DNA sequence: TGTGCCAGCAGTATGGGACAGGGGTGGAGGGAGCAAGAGACCCAGTACTTC. Protein sequence: CASSMGQGWREQETQYF.

This clonotype has more than one count but fewer than ten. The chain has TRBV15 and TRBJ1-5; D gene unclear. The CDR3 has 14 residues. CDR1 and CDR2 (germline): LNHNV, YYDKDF (reference sequence). The germline V and J ends were trimmed by 0 bases and 7 bases, with 10 bases remaining between them. The CDR3 loop reads CATSRDPGRQPQHF. In DNA, the CDR3 is TGTGCCACCAGCAGAGATCCCGGGAGGCAGCCCCAGCATTTT.

V usage is TRBV29-1 and J usage is TRBJ1-2; D not certain. The germline V gene encodes CDR1 SQVTM and CDR2 ANQGSEA. The CDR3 runs to 11 residues. V lost 4 bases to trimming and J lost 3 bases, with 6 bases between them. The CDR3 spells CSVVSYYGYTF. The CDR3 region has the DNA TGCAGCGTTGTCTCTTACTATGGCTACACCTTC. Together with reference TRBV29-1 and TRBJ1-2, the CDR3 gives the full variable domain: SAVISQKPSRDICQRGTSLTIQCQVDSQVTMMFWYRQQPGQSLTLIATANQGSEATYESGFVIDKFPISRPNLTFSTLTVSNMSPEDSSIYLCSVVSYYGYTFGSGTRLTVV.

There are a few counts of this clonotype. This sequence joins TRBV11-3 and TRBJ2-1; perhaps TRBD1 as D (7 bases). There are 16 residues in the CDR3. V lost 0 bases, J lost 0 bases, and 9 bases lay in between. CDR1 is SGHNT, CDR2 YENEEA, per germline. CDR3 DNA: TGTGCCAGCAGCTTAGATCAGGGGGGCTCCTACAATGAGCAGTTCTTC. Protein product: CASSLDQGGSYNEQFF. Full variable domain (missing parts from reference TRBV11-3 and TRBJ2-1): EAGVVQSPRYKIIEKKQPVAFWCNPISGHNTLYWYLQNLGQGPELLIRYENEEAVDDSQLPKDRFSAERLKGVDSTLKIQPAELGDSAVYLCASSLDQGGSYNEQFFGPGTRLTVL.

The CDR3 is CASSEWTGVGTEAFF. The CDR3 DNA sequence: TGCGCCAGCAGTGAGTGGACGGGTGTGGGCACTGAAGCTTTCTTT. This chain connects TRBV10-1 to TRBJ1-1; D call uncertain. This CDR3 contains 15 residues. Germline CDR1 WNHNN, CDR2 SYGVQD (reference sequence). V was cut by 1 base and J by 4 bases, with 13 bases left in between.

The chain is built from TRBV7-6 and TRBJ2-3, with 13 bases aligning to TRBD2. V was clipped by 5 bases and J by 4 bases; unmatched bases: 6. Germline assignment: CDR1 SGHVS and CDR2 FNYEAQ. The CDR3 loop spans 16 amino acids. This CDR3 is CASSRGLAGAADTQYF. CDR3 bases: TGTGCCAGCAGCCGAGGACTAGCGGGGGCGGCAGATACGCAGTATTTT.

This clonotype was counted only a few times. The J gene is TRBJ2-1, the V gene TRBV12-3 or TRBV12-4; TRBD1 agrees at 10 bases. J lost 11 bases, V lost 4 bases, and 5 bases had no gene match. The CDR3 is 13 amino acids. CDR3 DNA: TGTGCCAGCAGTTCGCTGACAGGGGGCAAGCAGTTCTTC. Its protein product is CASSSLTGGKQFF.

The table lists this clonotype with many counts. The chain employs TRBV2 and TRBJ2-7; D is unclear. This CDR3 region has 12 residues. CDR1 SNHLY and CDR2 FYNNEI come from the germline V gene. V lost 7 bases and J 6 bases, leaving 13 bases between the germline ends. CDR3 nucleotides: TGTGCCAGCACCACACCACCACGCGAGCAGTACTTC. It translates to CASTTPPREQYF.

This clonotype was detected ten times or more. The V gene is TRBV4-3, the J gene TRBJ1-4; TRBD1 matches at 9 bases. V was clipped by 4 bases and J by 5 bases; unmatched bases: 5. The germline V gene has CDR1 LGHNA and CDR2 YSLEER. This CDR3 is built from 15 residues. CDR3 protein: CASSRAGTGNEKLFF. The CDR3 DNA reads TGCGCCAGCAGCCGGGCCGGGACAGGGAATGAAAAACTGTTTTTT.

The chain uses TRBV7-2 and TRBJ1-1; the D gene is possibly TRBD1 (5 bases). Germline CDR1 and CDR2: SGHTA and FQGNSA. The CDR3 is 14 residues long. V shed 7 bases and J shed 0 bases, with 12 bases lying between them. The CDR3 sequence is CASTPSRVNTEAFF. CDR3 nucleotide sequence: TGTGCCAGCACCCCAAGCAGGGTGAACACTGAAGCTTTCTTT.

The chain recombines TRBV2 with TRBJ2-7; 9 bases are shared with TRBD1. CDR3 length: 15 amino acids. Germline assignment: CDR1 SNHLY and CDR2 FYNNEI. J gave up 7 bases and V 6 bases, and 13 bases lay outside the gene matches. The CDR3 sequence is CASSYRTGGAEEQYF. CDR3 nucleotide sequence: TGTGCCAGCAGCTATCGTACAGGGGGCGCGGAAGAGCAGTACTTC.

The V gene is TRBV20-1, the J gene TRBJ1-4; D remains unclear. This CDR3 spans 12 amino acids. Germline CDR1 reads DFQATT; CDR2 reads SNEGSKA (reference sequence). V lost 2 bases and J lost 6, with 7 bases in between. The CDR3 is CSARTADEKLFF. CDR3 coding DNA: TGCAGTGCTAGAACAGCTGATGAAAAACTGTTTTTT.

The table lists this clonotype with a few counts. The genes are TRBV12-3 or TRBV12-4 and TRBJ2-3; D not certain. The CDR3 length is 16 residues. V was pared by 5 bases and J by 2 bases, with 17 bases between. CDR3 in DNA: TGTGCCAGCAGTCTCGACACGCCGGCCACCACAGATACGCAGTATTTT. This encodes CASSLDTPATTDTQYF.

The chain employs TRBV11-2 and TRBJ2-3, with TRBD2 matching over 7 bases. With V trimmed by 3 bases and J by 8 bases, 14 bases remained unmatched. Per germline, CDR1 SGHAT and CDR2 FQNNGV. The CDR3 has 16 residues. CDR3 coding DNA: TGTGCCAGCAGCTTGGACACGGGGGGAAGAGGAGGTACGCAGTATTTT. Its translation: CASSLDTGGRGGTQYF. The complete variable domain, with remaining parts taken from reference TRBV11-2 and TRBJ2-3, reads EAGVAQSPRYKIIEKRQSVAFWCNPISGHATLYWYQQILGQGPKLLIQFQNNGVVDDSQLPKDRFSAERLKGVDSTLKIQPAKLEDSAVYLCASSLDTGGRGGTQYFGPGTRLTVL.

This clonotype was observed a few times. Compared with germline, one end of the junction differs, possibly owing to a read error. The chain links TRBV14 to TRBJ2-1; no firm D call. Germline assignment: CDR1 SGHDN and CDR2 FVKESK. The CDR3 is 13 residues long. As DNA, the CDR3 is TGTGCCAGCAGCCAGTCAATCACGTCAACGTTGCTCTTC. The encoded protein is CASSQSITSTLLF.

This clonotype occurred a few times. The rearrangement links TRBV6-2 or TRBV6-3 to TRBJ2-1; D not certain. Trimming removed 4 bases from V and 8 bases from J, with 6 bases in between. Germline assignment: CDR1 MNHEY and CDR2 SVGEGT. The CDR3 length is 11 residues. The CDR3, as DNA: TGTGCCAGCAGTTCACGTCATGAGCAGTTCTTC. It is translated as CASSSRHEQFF.

This clonotype was recorded a few times. The V gene is TRBV9, the J gene TRBJ2-2, with a tentative D call TRBD1 (5 bases). The CDR3 is made up of 15 amino acids. The germline gives CDR1 SGDLS, CDR2 YYNGEE. Deletions cut 0 bases from V and 4 bases from J, with 10 bases between. The CDR3 bases are TGTGCCAGCAGCGTAGCCTCCCAGGGCACCGGGGAGCTGTTTTTT. Translating gives CASSVASQGTGELFF.

This clonotype was counted a few times. The chain couples TRBV6-5 to TRBJ2-7; 11 positions match TRBD2. The CDR3 extends over 15 amino acids. Germline assignment: CDR1 MNHEY and CDR2 SVGAGI. The ends lost 0 bases at V and 6 bases at J; junction bases unmatched: 4. The CDR3: CASSYSELAGGEQYF. CDR3 DNA sequence: TGTGCCAGCAGTTACTCGGAGCTAGCGGGGGGCGAGCAGTACTTC.

The chain joins TRBV9 to TRBJ1-6, with TRBD1 matching over 8 bases. Trimming removed 4 bases from V and 9 bases from J; junction bases left unmatched: 0. The germline CDR1 and CDR2 sequences are SGDLS and YYNGEE. CDR3 length: 12 amino acids. The CDR3 DNA is TGTGCCAGCAGCACAGGGGGTTCACCCCTCCACTTT. The encoded protein is CASSTGGSPLHF.

Concerning this clonotype: A much bigger clone sits one base away, suggesting this may be a read error. Here the CDR3 reads CASSLMGLDTEAYF. DNA of the CDR3: TGTGCCAGCAGCCTGATGGGGTTAGACACTGAAGCTTACTTT. This chain links TRBV7-2 with TRBJ1-1; D is uncertain. This CDR3 comprises 14 residues. Germline CDR1 SGHTA, CDR2 FQGNSA.

This clonotype was seen more than once but under ten times. The V and J genes are TRBV10-3 and TRBJ2-7; maybe TRBD2 (5 bases). With 8 bases removed from V and 0 bases from J, the gap between germline ends came to 11 bases. The CDR3 runs to 13 residues. Germline-derived CDR1 and CDR2 are ENHRY and SYGVKD. The CDR3 region has the DNA TGTGCCATCGCGTCCCGGGGCTCCTACGAGCAGTACTTC. Translated: CAIASRGSYEQYF.

This clonotype has a handful of counts. This rearrangement joins TRBV4-3 to TRBJ2-7, with D tentatively TRBD1 (6 bases). The germline V gene has CDR1 LGHNA and CDR2 YSLEER. The ends were cut back, 0 bases at V and 2 bases at J, with 11 bases in the middle. This CDR3 comprises 15 residues. The CDR3 bases are TGCGCCAGCAGCCAAGATCGTCAGGGGCCCTACGAGCAGTACTTC. Translated, it gives CASSQDRQGPYEQYF.

This clonotype was seen a handful of times. The chain employs TRBV29-1 and TRBJ2-2, with 10 positions matching TRBD2. Germline assignment: CDR1 SQVTM and CDR2 ANQGSEA. The CDR3 consists of 14 residues. V lost 4 bases, J lost 2 bases, and 1 base stayed unmatched. CDR3 residues: CSVGTSGNTGELFF. The CDR3 region has the DNA TGCAGCGTTGGGACTAGCGGTAACACCGGGGAGCTGTTTTTT.